Shown below are 19 T cell receptor beta chains from a single sample sequenced in a study of blood T cell repertoires in COVID-19. The assay was immunoSEQ multiplex PCR, and TCRdb's table has in-frame clones only and misses some. The sample holds under 250,000 clones; 86% are singletons and the top ten take 1.5% to 2%. The sample comprised PBMCs or T cells enriched from blood (not recorded which). The receptors shown here come from a man in his forties who had recovered from COVID-19.

This chain connects TRBV5-1 to TRBJ1-1; no reliable D call. This CDR3 region has 13 residues. The V gene's germline CDR1 is SGHRS and CDR2 YFSETQ. V lost 0 bases and J lost 3, with 6 bases in between. CDR3 coding DNA: TGCGCCAGCAGCTTGGCGGGTGACACTGAAGCTTTCTTT. As protein: CASSLAGDTEAFF.

The chain couples TRBV6-5 to TRBJ2-7; D perhaps matches TRBD1 (6 bases). The CDR3 loop spans 15 amino acids. V was trimmed by 0 bases and J by 4 bases, leaving 13 bases between them. The germline V gene has CDR1 MNHEY and CDR2 SVGAGI. The CDR3 nucleotides read TGTGCCAGCAGTTACTCGAACAGGGATTGGTACGAGCAGTACTTC. It yields the protein CASSYSNRDWYEQYF.

V and J are TRBV14 and TRBJ2-6, with D uncertain. Trimming left V 1 base short and J 0 bases short, with 4 bases between. The CDR3 has 15 amino acids. Germline CDR1 and CDR2: SGHDN and FVKESK. As DNA, the CDR3 is TGTGCCAGCAGCCAAGGCAGCTCTGGGGCCAACGTCCTGACTTTC. Its translation: CASSQGSSGANVLTF.

The rearrangement joins TRBV27 to TRBJ2-1, with a tentative D call TRBD1 (5 bases). There are 15 residues in the CDR3. Germline CDR1 and CDR2: MNHEY and SMNVEV (reference sequence). V was trimmed by 6 bases and J by 5 bases, leaving 17 bases between them. Here the CDR3 reads CASSPSAGPHNEQFF. DNA of the CDR3: TGTGCCAGCAGCCCCTCGGCAGGGCCCCACAATGAGCAGTTCTTC.

J is TRBJ1-3 and V is TRBV30; 11 bases align to TRBD1. V dropped 1 base and J dropped 3; count of bases not matched to a gene: 2. The CDR3 runs to 15 residues. Per the germline V gene, CDR1 is GTSNPN and CDR2 is SVGIG (reference sequence). CDR3 residues: CAWSGGQGVGNTIYF. CDR3 nucleotide sequence: TGTGCCTGGAGTGGGGGACAGGGGGTTGGAAACACCATATATTTT. The full variable domain, with the rest looked up from reference TRBV30 and TRBJ1-3, is SQTIHQWPATLVQPVGSPLSLECTVEGTSNPNLYWYRQAAGRGLQLLFYSVGIGQISSEVPQNLSASRPQDRQFILSSKKLLLSDSGFYLCAWSGGQGVGNTIYFGEGSWLTVV.

This sequence joins TRBV10-3 and TRBJ1-5; 9 bases line up with TRBD1. Losses at the gene ends were 5 bases for V and 2 bases for J; bases not matched to a gene: 1. CDR3 length equals 14 residues. Germline values: CDR1 ENHRY, CDR2 SYGVKD. The CDR3 is CAISRQGGNQPQHF. CDR3 bases: TGTGCCATCAGTAGACAGGGGGGCAATCAGCCCCAGCATTTT.

The chain links TRBV14 to TRBJ2-3, with D maybe TRBD2 (7 bases). The CDR3 is made up of 14 amino acids. V lost 1 base, J lost 4 bases, and 9 bases lay in between. Germline V gene lookup returns CDR1 SGHDN and CDR2 FVKESK. CDR3 sequence: CASSQVGGPDTQYF. The CDR3 bases are TGTGCCAGCAGCCAAGTCGGGGGGCCAGATACGCAGTATTTT.

The rearrangement joins TRBV7-3 to TRBJ2-7; D is perhaps TRBD2 (6 bases). The CDR3 sequence is 13 residues long. Looked up from germline, CDR1 is SGHTA and CDR2 is FQGTGA. V dropped 0 bases and J dropped 6 bases, with 9 bases sitting between them. The CDR3, as DNA: TGTGCCAGCAGCTTAACAGGGACTGGCGAGCAGTACTTC. It encodes CASSLTGTGEQYF.

The gene calls are TRBV3-1 (or the pseudogene TRBV3-2) and TRBJ1-1; TRBD1 is a possible D gene (5 bases). V lost 4 bases, J lost 6 bases, and 15 bases lay in between. From germline, CDR1 is LGHDT and CDR2 YNNKEL (reference sequence). CDR3 length: 14 amino acids. CDR3 sequence: CASSPTEFSPEAFF. Here the CDR3 DNA reads TGTGCCAGCAGCCCGACAGAGTTCTCCCCTGAAGCTTTCTTT.

The rearrangement uses TRBV7-2 and TRBJ2-2, with 9 bases matching TRBD2. Trimming cost V 5 bases and J 1 base; bases outside gene matches: 5. The CDR3 covers 16 residues. Germline V gene lookup returns CDR1 SGHTA and CDR2 FQGNSA. The CDR3 protein is CASSAVLAGNTGELFF. The CDR3 nucleotides read TGTGCCAGCAGCGCCGTACTAGCGGGGAACACCGGGGAGCTGTTTTTT.

The chain recombines TRBV4-1 with TRBJ2-7; D gene unclear. V was clipped by 1 base and J by 2 bases, with 12 bases between them. This CDR3 is 15 amino acids long. CDR1 and CDR2 from the germline V gene are MGHRA and YSYEKL. CDR3 region: CASSQGPARPYEQYF. The DNA of the CDR3 is TGCGCCAGCAGCCAAGGGCCGGCCAGGCCCTACGAGCAGTACTTC.

In this sample, this clone turned up once. CDR3 bases: TGCGCCAGCAGCTTGTCCCCCGGACAGGGGGCTTCCGGGGAGCTGTTTTTT. Translating gives CASSLSPGQGASGELFF. V gene TRBV5-1 combines with J gene TRBJ2-2; TRBD1 matches 11 bases. The CDR3 is 17 residues long. The trim removed 1 base at V and 6 bases at J, leaving 8 bases unmatched. CDR1 and CDR2 from the germline V gene are SGHRS and YFSETQ.

This chain connects TRBV12-3 or TRBV12-4 to TRBJ1-5; tentative D call: TRBD1 (5 bases). This CDR3 is 12 amino acids long. Trimming removed 6 bases from V and 9 bases from J, with 12 bases in between. CDR3 sequence reads: CASRPGLGPQHF. CDR3 bases: TGTGCCAGCAGACCAGGGCTAGGGCCCCAGCATTTT.

V is TRBV9 and J is TRBJ1-4; 7 bases fit TRBD1. The ends lost 0 bases at V and 4 bases at J; junction bases unmatched: 3. In germline, CDR1 is SGDLS, CDR2 YYNGEE. The CDR3 has 15 residues. This CDR3 reads CASSVAGTDNEKLFF. In nucleotides, the CDR3 is TGTGCCAGCAGCGTAGCGGGGACAGATAATGAAAAACTGTTTTTT.

To note about this clone: In the same sample, other DNA sequences code for this CDR3. The chain carries TRBV30 and TRBJ2-1, with D uncertain. V was trimmed by 3 bases and J by 1 base, leaving 4 bases between them. The V gene's germline CDR1 is GTSNPN and CDR2 SVGIG (reference sequence). The CDR3 runs to 12 residues. CDR3 region: CAWSPSYNEQFF. CDR3 sequence (DNA): TGTGCCTGGAGCCCATCCTACAATGAGCAGTTCTTC.

This clone showed up just a few times. V is TRBV7-9 and J is TRBJ1-2; 9 bases fit TRBD1. With V trimmed by 5 bases and J by 5 bases, 9 bases remained unmatched. Per the germline V gene, CDR1 is SEHNR and CDR2 is FQNEAQ (reference sequence). This CDR3 comprises 15 residues. CDR3 protein: CASSPPGQGKYGYTF. The CDR3 coding sequence is TGTGCCAGCAGCCCCCCGGGACAGGGCAAGTATGGCTACACCTTC.

The chain combines TRBV20-1 with TRBJ1-4; 7 bases map to TRBD1. V was clipped by 3 bases and J by 7 bases; unmatched bases: 11. This CDR3 has 15 amino acids. CDR1 and CDR2 from the germline V gene are DFQATT and SNEGSKA (reference sequence). The CDR3 sequence: CSASLDRVEGEKLFF. The CDR3 DNA sequence: TGCAGTGCTAGTCTTGACAGGGTTGAGGGTGAAAAACTGTTTTTT.

This clone was detected once. The rearrangement links TRBV5-1 to TRBJ2-2; TRBD1 might be the D (6 bases). The V end was cut by 0 bases, the J end by 0 bases, with 9 bases between. The CDR3 is made up of 16 amino acids. Germline V gene sequence: CDR1 SGHRS, CDR2 YFSETQ. This CDR3 is CASSLAGTPNTGELFF. CDR3 coding DNA: TGCGCCAGCAGCTTGGCCGGGACACCGAACACCGGGGAGCTGTTTTTT.

The V gene is TRBV3-1 (or the pseudogene TRBV3-2), the J gene TRBJ1-3; 8 bases line up with TRBD1. CDR1 is LGHDT, CDR2 YNNKEL, per germline (reference sequence). V dropped 3 bases and J dropped 4; count of bases not matched to a gene: 11. This CDR3 has 17 residues. Here the CDR3 reads CASSHLSDRASGNTIYF. The DNA for the CDR3 is TGTGCCAGCAGCCACCTCTCGGACAGGGCCTCAGGAAACACCATATATTTT.